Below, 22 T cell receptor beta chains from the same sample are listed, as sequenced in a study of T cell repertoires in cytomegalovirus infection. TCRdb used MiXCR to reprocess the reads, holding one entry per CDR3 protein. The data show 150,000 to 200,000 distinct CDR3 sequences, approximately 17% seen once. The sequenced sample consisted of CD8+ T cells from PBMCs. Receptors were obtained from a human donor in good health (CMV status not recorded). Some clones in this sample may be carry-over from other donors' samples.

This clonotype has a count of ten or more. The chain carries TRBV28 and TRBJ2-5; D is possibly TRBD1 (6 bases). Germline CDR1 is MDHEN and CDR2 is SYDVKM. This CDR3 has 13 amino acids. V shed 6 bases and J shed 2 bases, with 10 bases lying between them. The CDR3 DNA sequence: TGTGCCAGCAGCGAGGGGGTTCAAGAGACCCAGTACTTC. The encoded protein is CASSEGVQETQYF.

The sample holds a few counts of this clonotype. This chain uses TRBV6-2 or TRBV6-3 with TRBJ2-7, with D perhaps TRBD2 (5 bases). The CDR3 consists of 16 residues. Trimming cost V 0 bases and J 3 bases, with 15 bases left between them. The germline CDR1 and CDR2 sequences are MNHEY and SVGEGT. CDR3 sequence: CASSYSPQFGDYEQYF. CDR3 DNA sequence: TGTGCCAGCAGTTACTCCCCCCAATTCGGGGACTACGAGCAGTACTTC.

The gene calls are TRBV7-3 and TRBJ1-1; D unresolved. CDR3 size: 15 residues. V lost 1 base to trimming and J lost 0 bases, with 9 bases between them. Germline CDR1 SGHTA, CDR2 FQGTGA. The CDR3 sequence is CASSLSPSMNTEAFF. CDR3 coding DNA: TGTGCCAGCAGCTTAAGCCCCAGCATGAACACTGAAGCTTTCTTT.

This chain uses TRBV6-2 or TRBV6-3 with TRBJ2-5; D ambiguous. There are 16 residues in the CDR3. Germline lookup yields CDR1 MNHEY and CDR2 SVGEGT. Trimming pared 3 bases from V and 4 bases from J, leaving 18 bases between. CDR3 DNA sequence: TGTGCCAGCAGTTATACCTTGGGCAGGTCGCCAGAGACCCAGTACTTC. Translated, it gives CASSYTLGRSPETQYF.

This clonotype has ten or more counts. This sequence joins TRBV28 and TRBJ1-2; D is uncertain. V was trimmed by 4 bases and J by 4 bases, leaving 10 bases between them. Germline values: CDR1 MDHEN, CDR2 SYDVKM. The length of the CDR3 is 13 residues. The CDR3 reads CASSWQELYGYTF. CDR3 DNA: TGTGCCAGCAGTTGGCAGGAACTCTATGGCTACACCTTC.

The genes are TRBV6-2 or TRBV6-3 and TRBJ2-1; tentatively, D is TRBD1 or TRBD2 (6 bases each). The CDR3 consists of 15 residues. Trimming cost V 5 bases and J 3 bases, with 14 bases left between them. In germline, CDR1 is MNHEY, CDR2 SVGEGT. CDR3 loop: CASSRQGTYYNEQFF. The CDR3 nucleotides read TGTGCCAGCAGTCGCCAGGGGACTTACTACAATGAGCAGTTCTTC.

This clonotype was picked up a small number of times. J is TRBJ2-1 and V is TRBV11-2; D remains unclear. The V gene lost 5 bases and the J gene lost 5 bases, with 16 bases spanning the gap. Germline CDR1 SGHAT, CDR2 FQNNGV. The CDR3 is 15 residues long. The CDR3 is CASSPSGVTNNEQFF. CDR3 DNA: TGTGCCAGCAGCCCTTCGGGCGTAACGAACAATGAGCAGTTCTTC.

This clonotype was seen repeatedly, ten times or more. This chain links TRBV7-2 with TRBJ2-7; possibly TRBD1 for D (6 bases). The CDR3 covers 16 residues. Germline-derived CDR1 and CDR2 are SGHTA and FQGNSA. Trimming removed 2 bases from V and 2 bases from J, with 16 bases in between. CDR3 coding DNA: TGTGCCAGCAGCTTATATACAGGGTTGAGCGCCTACGAGCAGTACTTC. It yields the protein CASSLYTGLSAYEQYF.

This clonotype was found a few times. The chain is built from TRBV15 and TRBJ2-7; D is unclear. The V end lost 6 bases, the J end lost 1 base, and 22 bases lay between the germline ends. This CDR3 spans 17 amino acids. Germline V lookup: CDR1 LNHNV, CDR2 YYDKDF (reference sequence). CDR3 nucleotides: TGTGCCACCAGGGTACAATTAAGACAATTTCGGTCCTACGAGCAGTACTTC. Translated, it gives CATRVQLRQFRSYEQYF.

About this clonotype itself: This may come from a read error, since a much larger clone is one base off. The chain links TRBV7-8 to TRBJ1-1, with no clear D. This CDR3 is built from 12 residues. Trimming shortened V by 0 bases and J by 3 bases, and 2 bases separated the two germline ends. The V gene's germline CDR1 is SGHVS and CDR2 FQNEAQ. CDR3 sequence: CASSLAYTEAFF. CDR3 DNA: TGTGCCAGCAGCTTAGCGTACACTGAAGCTTTCTTT. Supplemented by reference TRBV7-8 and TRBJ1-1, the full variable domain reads GAGVSQSPRYKVAKRGQDVALRCDPISGHVSLFWYQQALGQGPEFLTYFQNEAQLDKSGLPSDRFFAERPEGSVSTLKIQRTQQEDSAVYLCASSLAYTEAFFGQGTRLTVV.

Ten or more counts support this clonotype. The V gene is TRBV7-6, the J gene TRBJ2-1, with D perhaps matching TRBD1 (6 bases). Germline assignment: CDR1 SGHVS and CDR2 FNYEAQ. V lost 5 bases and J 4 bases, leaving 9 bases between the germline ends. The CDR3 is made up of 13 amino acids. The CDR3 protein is CASSLQGYNEQFF. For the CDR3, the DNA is TGTGCCAGCAGCCTACAGGGATACAATGAGCAGTTCTTC.

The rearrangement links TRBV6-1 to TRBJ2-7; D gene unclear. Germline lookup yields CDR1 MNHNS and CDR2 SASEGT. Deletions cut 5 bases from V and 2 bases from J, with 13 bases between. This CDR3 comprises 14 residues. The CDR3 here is CASSSLDAAYEQYF. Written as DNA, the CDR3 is TGTGCCAGCAGTAGCCTAGATGCCGCCTACGAGCAGTACTTC.

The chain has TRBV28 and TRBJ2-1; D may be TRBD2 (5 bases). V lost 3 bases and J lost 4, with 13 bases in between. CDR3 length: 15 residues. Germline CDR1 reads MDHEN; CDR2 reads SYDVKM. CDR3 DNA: TGTGCCAGCAGTTTTTGGGAGAGCCGATACAATGAGCAGTTCTTC. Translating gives CASSFWESRYNEQFF.

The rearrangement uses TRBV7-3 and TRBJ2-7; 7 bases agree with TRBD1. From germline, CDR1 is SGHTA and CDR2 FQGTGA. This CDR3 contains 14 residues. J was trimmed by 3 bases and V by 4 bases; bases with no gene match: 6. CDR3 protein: CASSSERDSYEQYF. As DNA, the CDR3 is TGTGCCAGCAGCTCCGAACGGGACAGCTACGAGCAGTACTTC.

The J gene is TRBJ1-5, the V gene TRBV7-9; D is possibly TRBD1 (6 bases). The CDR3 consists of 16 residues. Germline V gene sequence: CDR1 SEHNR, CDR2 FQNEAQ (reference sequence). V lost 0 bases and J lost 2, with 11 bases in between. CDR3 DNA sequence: TGTGCCAGCAGCTTAGCAAGTGGGGGCCGCAATCAGCCCCAGCATTTT. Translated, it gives CASSLASGGRNQPQHF.

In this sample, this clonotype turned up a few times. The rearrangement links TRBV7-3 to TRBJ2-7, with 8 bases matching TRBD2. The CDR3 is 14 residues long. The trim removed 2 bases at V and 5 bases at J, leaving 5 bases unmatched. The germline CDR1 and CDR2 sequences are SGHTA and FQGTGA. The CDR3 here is CASSLEAGEDEQYF. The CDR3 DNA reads TGTGCCAGCAGCTTAGAAGCGGGAGAAGACGAGCAGTACTTC.

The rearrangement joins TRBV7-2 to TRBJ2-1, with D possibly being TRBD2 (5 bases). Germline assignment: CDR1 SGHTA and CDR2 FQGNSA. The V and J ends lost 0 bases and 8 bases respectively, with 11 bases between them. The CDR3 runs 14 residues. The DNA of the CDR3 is TGTGCCAGCAGCTTAGCTCTACCCGGGGATGAGCAGTTCTTC. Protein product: CASSLALPGDEQFF.

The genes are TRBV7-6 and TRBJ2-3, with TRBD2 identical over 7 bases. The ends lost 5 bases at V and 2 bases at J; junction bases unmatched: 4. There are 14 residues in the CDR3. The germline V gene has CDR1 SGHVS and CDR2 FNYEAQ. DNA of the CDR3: TGTGCCAGCAGCGGGCGGGAGAACACAGATACGCAGTATTTT. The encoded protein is CASSGRENTDTQYF.

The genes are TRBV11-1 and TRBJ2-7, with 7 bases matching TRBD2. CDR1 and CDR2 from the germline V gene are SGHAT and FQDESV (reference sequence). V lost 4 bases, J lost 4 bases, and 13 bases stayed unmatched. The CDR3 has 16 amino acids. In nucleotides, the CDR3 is TGTGCCAGCAGCTCGTTCCCTGGGAGGGGACCGTACGAGCAGTACTTC. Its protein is CASSSFPGRGPYEQYF.

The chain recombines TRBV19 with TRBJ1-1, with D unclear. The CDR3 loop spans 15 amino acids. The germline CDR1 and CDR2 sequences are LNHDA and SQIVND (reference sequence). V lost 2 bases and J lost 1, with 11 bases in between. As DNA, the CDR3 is TGTGCCAGTAGTATAAAGGGCGAGAAGAACACTGAAGCTTTCTTT. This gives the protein CASSIKGEKNTEAFF.

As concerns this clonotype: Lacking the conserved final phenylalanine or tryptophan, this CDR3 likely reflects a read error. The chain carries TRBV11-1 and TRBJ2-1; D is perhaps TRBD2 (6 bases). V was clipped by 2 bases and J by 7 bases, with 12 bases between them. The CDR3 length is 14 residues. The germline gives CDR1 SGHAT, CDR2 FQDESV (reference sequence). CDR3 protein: CASSLNPRENEQFL. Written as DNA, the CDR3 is TGTGCCAGCAGCTTAAACCCCCGGGAGAATGAGCAGTTCTTA.

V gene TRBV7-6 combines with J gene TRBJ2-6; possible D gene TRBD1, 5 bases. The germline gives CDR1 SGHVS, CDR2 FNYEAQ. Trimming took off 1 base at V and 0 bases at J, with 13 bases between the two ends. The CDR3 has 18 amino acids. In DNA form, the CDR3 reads TGTGCCAGCAGCTTAGAGACAGCGATCCGCTCTGGGGCCAACGTCCTGACTTTC. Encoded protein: CASSLETAIRSGANVLTF.